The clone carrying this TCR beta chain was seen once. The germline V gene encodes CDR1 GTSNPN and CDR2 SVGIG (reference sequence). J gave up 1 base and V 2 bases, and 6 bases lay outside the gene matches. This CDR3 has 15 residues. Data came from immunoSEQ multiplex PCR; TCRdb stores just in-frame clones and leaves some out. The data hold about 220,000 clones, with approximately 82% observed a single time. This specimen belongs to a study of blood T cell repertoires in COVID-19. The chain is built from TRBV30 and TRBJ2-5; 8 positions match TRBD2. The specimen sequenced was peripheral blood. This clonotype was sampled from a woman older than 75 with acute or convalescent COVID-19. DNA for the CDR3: TGTGCCTGGAGTAGGTTAGCGGGGTCCCAAGAGACCCAGTACTTC. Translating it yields CAWSRLAGSQETQYF.